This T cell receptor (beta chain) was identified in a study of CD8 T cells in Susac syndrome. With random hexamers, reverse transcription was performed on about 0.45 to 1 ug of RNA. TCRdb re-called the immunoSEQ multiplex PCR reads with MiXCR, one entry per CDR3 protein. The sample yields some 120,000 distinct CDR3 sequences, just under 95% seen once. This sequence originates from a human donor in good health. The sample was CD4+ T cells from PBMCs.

The CDR3 reads CASSQGLMSEQYF. The CDR3 DNA reads TGCGCCAGCAGCCAAGGACTGATGAGCGAGCAGTACTTC. J is TRBJ2-7 and V is TRBV4-1, with D hard to call. Trimming pared 1 base from V and 6 bases from J, leaving 10 bases between. Germline V gives CDR1 MGHRA, CDR2 YSYEKL. This CDR3 is built from 13 residues.